This TCR beta chain is drawn from a study of identical twins. This CDR3 region has 18 residues. Trimming cost V 1 base and J 0 bases, with 19 bases left between them. Germline CDR1 and CDR2: MGHDK and SYGVNS. This clonotype was seen ten or more times. Using its own MiXCR run on the 5' RACE reads, TCRdb lists one record per CDR3 protein. Of roughly 240,000 distinct CDR3 sequences listed, approximately 7.9% were seen once; the top ten hold around 5%. These data were likewise used in another study, on yellow fever vaccine responses in identical twins.

The J gene is TRBJ2-7, the V gene TRBV25-1, with D unresolved. This clonotype was obtained from a woman between 18 and 29 years old in good health. The sequenced sample was CD8+ T cells sorted from blood. CDR3 DNA sequence: TGTGCCAGCAGTGAATCGCGGTACGATATATCGAGCTCCTACGAGCAGTACGTC. Its protein product is CASSESRYDISSSYEQYV.